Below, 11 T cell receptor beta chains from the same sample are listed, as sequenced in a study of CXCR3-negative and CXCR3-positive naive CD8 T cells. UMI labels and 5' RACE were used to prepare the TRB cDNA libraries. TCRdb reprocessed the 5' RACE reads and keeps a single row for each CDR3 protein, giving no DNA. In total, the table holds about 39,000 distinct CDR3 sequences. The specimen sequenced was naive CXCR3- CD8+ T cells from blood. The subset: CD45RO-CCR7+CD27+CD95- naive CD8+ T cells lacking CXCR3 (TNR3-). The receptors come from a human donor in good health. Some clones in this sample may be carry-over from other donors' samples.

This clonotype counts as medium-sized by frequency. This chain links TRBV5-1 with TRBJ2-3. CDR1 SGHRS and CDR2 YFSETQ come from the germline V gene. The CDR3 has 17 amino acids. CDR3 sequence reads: CASSFGTISANTDTQYF.

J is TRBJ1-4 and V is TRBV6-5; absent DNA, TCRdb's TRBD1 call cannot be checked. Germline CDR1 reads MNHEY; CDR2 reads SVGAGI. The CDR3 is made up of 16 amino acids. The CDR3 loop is CASSFNTGGLGEKLVF.

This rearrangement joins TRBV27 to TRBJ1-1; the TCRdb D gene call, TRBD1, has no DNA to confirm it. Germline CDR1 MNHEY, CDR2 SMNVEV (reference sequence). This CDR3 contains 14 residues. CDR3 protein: CASSLQQANTEAFF.

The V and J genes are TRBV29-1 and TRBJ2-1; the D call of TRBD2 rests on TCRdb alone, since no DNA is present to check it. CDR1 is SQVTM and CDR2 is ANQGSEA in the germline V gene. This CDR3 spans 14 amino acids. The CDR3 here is CSVLLVGPYNEQFF.

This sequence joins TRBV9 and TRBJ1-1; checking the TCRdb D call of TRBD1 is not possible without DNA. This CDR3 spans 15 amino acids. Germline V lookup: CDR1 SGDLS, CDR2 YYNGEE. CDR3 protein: CASTPRGGRNTEAFF.

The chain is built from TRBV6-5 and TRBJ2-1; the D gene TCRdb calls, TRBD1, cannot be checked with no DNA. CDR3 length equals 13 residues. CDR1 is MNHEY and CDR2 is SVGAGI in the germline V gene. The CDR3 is CASTPGPYNEQFF.

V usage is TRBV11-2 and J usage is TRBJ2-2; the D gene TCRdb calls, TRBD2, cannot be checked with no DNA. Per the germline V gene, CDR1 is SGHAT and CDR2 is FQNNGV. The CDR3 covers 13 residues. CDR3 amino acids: CASSWGLVGELFF. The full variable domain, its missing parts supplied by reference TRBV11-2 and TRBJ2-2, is EAGVAQSPRYKIIEKRQSVAFWCNPISGHATLYWYQQILGQGPKLLIQFQNNGVVDDSQLPKDRFSAERLKGVDSTLKIQPAKLEDSAVYLCASSWGLVGELFFGEGSRLTVL.

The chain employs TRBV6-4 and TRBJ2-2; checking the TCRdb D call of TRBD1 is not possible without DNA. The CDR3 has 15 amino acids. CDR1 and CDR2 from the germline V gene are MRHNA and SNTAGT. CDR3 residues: CASSLGGPNTGELFF.

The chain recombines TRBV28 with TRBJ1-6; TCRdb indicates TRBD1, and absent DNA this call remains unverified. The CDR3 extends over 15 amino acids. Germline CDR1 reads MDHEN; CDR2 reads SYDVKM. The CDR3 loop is CASSLYLGQGSPLHF.

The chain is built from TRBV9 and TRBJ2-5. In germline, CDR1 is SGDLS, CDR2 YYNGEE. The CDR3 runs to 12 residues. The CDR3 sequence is CASSVGQETQYF.

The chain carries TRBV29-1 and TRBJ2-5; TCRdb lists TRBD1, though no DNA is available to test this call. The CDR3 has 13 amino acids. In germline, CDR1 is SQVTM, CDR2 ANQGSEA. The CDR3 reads CSADREIEETQYF.